A single sample is the source of the 6 T cell receptor beta chains below, sequenced in a study of blood T cells in healthy people across ages. The use of a sample-barcoded 5' primer and a J-beta primer mix characterized a second PCR of roughly 7 to 11 cycles. TCRdb reprocessed the 5' RACE reads via MiXCR and lists one record per CDR3 protein. The sample gives 600,000 or so distinct CDR3 sequences, more than 45% of which show up once; about 22% is in the top ten. Sequenced input: blood. These receptors came from an elderly man in good health.

V usage is TRBV20-1 and J usage is TRBJ2-3, with D hard to call. Looked up from germline, CDR1 is DFQATT and CDR2 is SNEGSKA (reference sequence). There are 11 residues in the CDR3. This CDR3 reads CRAYPTDTQYF. For the CDR3, the DNA is TGCAGGGCTTACCCCACAGATACGCAGTATTTT.

This clonotype was seen more than once but under ten times. The V call is TRBV5-5, the J call TRBJ1-2; D call uncertain. Germline CDR1 reads SGHKS; CDR2 reads YYEKEE (reference sequence). This CDR3 is built from 15 residues. Trimming removed 0 bases from V and 0 bases from J, with 9 bases in between. The CDR3 sequence: CASSLDSVANYGYTF. The CDR3, as DNA: TGTGCCAGCAGCTTGGACAGTGTAGCTAACTATGGCTACACCTTC.

This clonotype was picked up a small number of times. The chain joins TRBV28 to TRBJ1-3; D may be TRBD1 (5 bases). V gave up 4 bases and J gave up 0 bases, with 7 bases separating them. The CDR3 contains 14 residues. CDR1 is MDHEN, CDR2 SYDVKM, per germline. The chain's CDR3 is CASSYQGSGNTIYF. The DNA of the CDR3 is TGTGCCAGCAGTTATCAGGGCTCTGGAAACACCATATATTTT.

The chain is built from TRBV12-3 or TRBV12-4 and TRBJ2-7, with D uncertain. V shed 6 bases and J shed 7 bases, with 13 bases lying between them. The CDR3 spans 12 residues. The CDR3 sequence is CASRSRAEEQYF. CDR3 nucleotide sequence: TGTGCCAGCAGATCCCGGGCGGAGGAGCAGTACTTC.

This clonotype was observed many times. The gene calls are TRBV6-6 and TRBJ2-5; possible D gene TRBD2, 5 bases. The CDR3 runs to 10 residues. Between the trimmed V and J ends, which lost 11 bases and 5 bases, there was a span of 9 bases. CDR1 MNHNY and CDR2 SVGAGI come from the germline V gene (reference sequence). Here the CDR3 DNA reads TGTGCCGGAGGAGTGGAGACCCAGTACTTC. Amino acids: CAGGVETQYF.

In nucleotides, the CDR3 is TGCAGTGCTATGGGGGGTCAAGAGACCCAGTACTTC. This codes for CSAMGGQETQYF. This chain uses TRBV20-1 with TRBJ2-5; D is perhaps TRBD2 (6 bases). The CDR3 is made up of 12 amino acids. From germline, CDR1 is DFQATT and CDR2 SNEGSKA (reference sequence). V was pared by 4 bases and J by 2 bases, with 8 bases between.